The source of this T cell receptor beta chain is a study of Graves' ophthalmopathy and Graves' hyperthyroidism. V lost 6 bases and J lost 4, with 12 bases in between. The CDR3 is made up of 12 amino acids. Germline CDR1 and CDR2: SQVTM and ANQGSEA. Ten or more counts support this clonotype. The TCR beta CDR3 regions underwent amplification from RNA transcripts. HTBI primers served in a first-round RT-PCR, which a second-round multiplex PCR followed. TCRdb reprocessed the multiplex PCR reads via MiXCR and lists one record per CDR3 protein. This sample has approximately 1.2 million distinct CDR3 sequences; roughly two fifths occur once, and the top ten carry 11%.

This sequence was found in an adult man with Graves' hyperthyroidism. Material: peripheral blood or thyroid tissue (not recorded which). The V call is TRBV29-1, the J call TRBJ2-5, with no clear D. CDR3: CSVADASETQYF. In nucleotides, the CDR3 is TGCAGCGTCGCGGACGCATCAGAGACCCAGTACTTC.